Listed below are T cell receptor beta chains from one sample, sequenced in a study of beta chain features in type 1 diabetes. Sequencing was performed with immunoSEQ multiplex PCR; in TCRdb, only in-frame clones are kept and a portion is missing. The sample holds about half a million clones; approximately 31% are singletons and the top ten take about 0.065%. The sequencing input was naive CD4+ T cells from blood. The receptors come from a man between 18 and 35 years old in good health. The CDR3 runs from the conserved cysteine through the conserved F or W.

j_call v_call cdr3_aa
TRBJ2-1 TRBV28 CASRLGGNEQFF
TRBJ2-7 TRBV5-1 CASSLAAAYEQYF
TRBJ2-3 TRBV29-1 CSGEPHGEGTDTQYF
TRBJ2-2 TRBV7-3 CASSPVTGELFF
TRBJ2-3 TRBV4-1 CASSQESESTDTQYF
TRBJ1-1 TRBV5-4 CASSWGRGYTEAFF
TRBJ2-5 TRBV4-1 CASSRQIPQETQYF
TRBJ2-2 TRBV30 CAWGLGQHDSGELFF
TRBJ2-7 TRBV9 CASSVASNYYEQYF
TRBJ2-7 TRBV29-1 CSVTARATYEQYF
TRBJ1-4 TRBV7-9 CASSLTGMGNEKLFF
TRBJ1-3 TRBV29-1 CSVEDRGNTIYF
TRBJ2-2 TRBV9 CASSVVGESGELFF
TRBJ2-4 TRBV28 CASSLSSTVQSSKNIQYF
TRBJ2-3 TRBV6-5 CASSAARGWSQYF
TRBJ2-7 TRBV30 CAWADGSYEQYF
TRBJ2-5 TRBV28 CASSFRQTQYF
TRBJ2-3 TRBV29-1 CSGGQSTTDTQYF
TRBJ2-3 TRBV7-2 CASSLVLREDTQYF
TRBJ2-4 TRBV9 CASSVDSFGKNIQYF
TRBJ2-3 TRBV30 CAWRPWDRVSDTQYF
TRBJ1-5 TRBV30 CAWSSTGGQPQHF
TRBJ2-7 TRBV11-2 CASSADSSLSYEQYF
TRBJ2-1 TRBV5-4 CASSPPDFDEQFF
TRBJ2-5 TRBV12-5 CASGLVQETQYF
TRBJ2-4 TRBV29-1 CSVEVGTSGSNIQYF
TRBJ2-5 TRBV29-1 CSVEDLPTGVGETQYF
TRBJ1-1 TRBV30 CAYRDTTEAFF
TRBJ1-2 TRBV29-1 CSVGQTNYGYTF
TRBJ2-1 TRBV14 CASSQQLAGGDNEQFF
TRBJ2-2 TRBV30 CAWSVRGPGELFF
TRBJ1-2 TRBV9 CASSVGTVYGYTF
TRBJ2-4 TRBV7-2 CASSLDERAKYF
TRBJ2-6 TRBV28 CASKGEPGANVLTF
TRBJ2-3 TRBV20-1 CSSSTDTQYF
TRBJ2-7 TRBV7-2 CASGRGGRQYF
TRBJ2-7 TRBV7-2 CASSSPGLVELEQYF
TRBJ2-5 TRBV7-2 CASSQTYIQETQYF
TRBJ2-7 TRBV7-9 CASSSYHYEQYF
TRBJ2-3 TRBV29-1 CSVGEDTQYF
TRBJ1-5 TRBV30 CAWRATGQPQHF
TRBJ2-1 TRBV5-1 CASGGKGHNEQFF
TRBJ2-7 TRBV5-4 CASSRDRGPEQYF
TRBJ1-2 TRBV20-1 CSAYSNYGYTF
TRBJ1-2 TRBV4-1 CASSQGQQEPYGYTF
TRBJ2-4 TRBV27 CASSFGRGNKNIQYF
TRBJ1-2 TRBV13 CASSFFSRDYGYTF
TRBJ2-1 TRBV4-3 CASSQLHQGYNEQFF
TRBJ2-3 TRBV5-4 CASSLVGPRWADTQYF
TRBJ1-5 TRBV5-6 CASSLTGAQPQHF
TRBJ2-5 TRBV5-1 CASSLRGQGGETQYF
TRBJ2-7 TRBV30 CAWSEGTSYEQYF
TRBJ2-7 TRBV30 CAWARGDSYEQYF
TRBJ2-1 TRBV29-1 CSVGHRVREQFF
TRBJ2-3 TRBV27 CASSLFGTDTQYF
TRBJ2-4 TRBV7-2 CASSAGLAKNIQYF
TRBJ2-3 TRBV30 CAWSVPDTQYF
TRBJ2-2 TRBV9 CASSPNRVSGELFF
TRBJ2-1 TRBV27 CASSQRRTSEVESEQFF